These T cell receptor beta chains were read from a single sample in a study of cytomegalovirus exposure and HLA in healthy donors. Only in-frame clones appear in the TCRdb table, and some are missing; sequencing was by immunoSEQ multiplex PCR. Among 150,000 or so clones, about 87% were seen once, and the ten largest hold 6.2%. What was sequenced was PBMCs. The receptors here all came from a woman aged 30 to 39 in good health and CMV-seropositive. The CDR3 runs from the conserved cysteine through the conserved F or W. A D gene is named only where the DNA matches it firmly. Only part of the rows carry a size: once, few, many, or a class if the clone is expanded.

clone_size	v_call	j_call	d_call	cdr3_aa	cdr3_nt
NA	TRBV9	TRBJ1-1	NA	CASSPTTGNTEAFF	TGTGCCAGCAGCCCGACGACAGGGAACACTGAAGCTTTCTTT
NA	TRBV7-8	TRBJ2-1	TRBD2	CASSSTSGGENEQFF	TGTGCCAGCAGTTCGACTAGCGGGGGGGAAAATGAGCAGTTCTTC
NA	TRBV25-1	TRBJ1-1	NA	CASSEQNTEAFF	TGTGCCAGCAGTGAACAGAACACTGAAGCTTTCTTT
once	TRBV19	TRBJ1-1	TRBD1	CASRDPGGDEAFF	TGTGCCAGTAGAGACCCAGGGGGCGATGAAGCTTTCTTT
NA	TRBV13	TRBJ2-1	TRBD2	CASESGTSGRSWQFF	TGTGCCAGTGAGTCCGGGACTAGCGGGAGATCTTGGCAGTTCTTC
NA	TRBV15	TRBJ2-6	NA	CATSRIELNGANVLTF	TGTGCCACCAGCAGAATAGAGTTAAATGGGGCCAACGTCCTGACTTTC
once	TRBV5-1	TRBJ2-3	NA	CASSYAGGGTDTQYF	TGCGCCAGCAGCTACGCTGGCGGGGGCACAGATACGCAGTATTTT
NA	TRBV5-1	TRBJ2-5	NA	CASSLLYQETQYF	TGCGCCAGCAGCTTATTATACCAAGAGACCCAGTACTTC
NA	TRBV28	TRBJ2-2	TRBD2	CASSFLRVAGGFTGELFF	TGTGCCAGCAGCTTCTTGAGGGTAGCGGGGGGATTCACCGGGGAGCTGTTTTTT
once	TRBV10-2	TRBJ1-2	NA	CASGQNYGYTF	TGCGCCAGCGGTCAGAACTATGGCTACACCTTC
NA	TRBV2	TRBJ2-1	TRBD2	CASSEGLAGGNEQFF	TGTGCCAGCAGTGAAGGTCTAGCGGGAGGCAATGAGCAGTTCTTC
few	TRBV14	TRBJ1-2	NA	CASSQDYDRFF	TGTGCCAGCAGCCAAGATTACGACAGATTCTTC
NA	TRBV2	TRBJ1-5	NA	CASSPGWDQPQHF	TGTGCCAGCAGTCCAGGGTGGGATCAGCCCCAGCATTTT
NA	TRBV14	TRBJ2-7	TRBD2	CASSQDGGLGSYEQYF	TGTGCCAGCAGCCAAGATGGGGGACTAGGCTCCTACGAGCAGTACTTC
NA	TRBV5-1	TRBJ1-2	NA	CASSQKPGLTIGYTF	TGCGCCAGCAGCCAGAAACCGGGACTGACTATCGGCTACACCTTC
NA	TRBV28	TRBJ1-6	NA	CASSSPRSSYNSPLHF	TGTGCCAGCAGTTCTCCACGGAGCTCCTATAATTCACCCCTCCACTTT
NA	TRBV28	TRBJ1-5	TRBD1	CASSPPTGGNQPQHF	TGTGCCAGCAGTCCCCCCACAGGGGGCAATCAGCCCCAGCATTTT
NA	TRBV7-8	TRBJ2-1	TRBD2	CASSLIWLAGRDHNEQFF	TGTGCCAGCAGCCTGATATGGCTAGCGGGAAGAGACCACAATGAGCAGTTCTTC
NA	TRBV23-1	TRBJ2-5	TRBD1	CASSQEVRGGEETQYF	TGCGCCAGCAGTCAGGAAGTCCGAGGGGGCGAAGAGACCCAGTACTTC
NA	TRBV18	TRBJ2-3	NA	CASSRGTDTQYF	TGTGCCAGCTCAAGGGGGACAGATACGCAGTATTTT
NA	TRBV11-2	TRBJ2-7	TRBD1	CASSPPGTGYHEQYF	TGTGCCAGCAGCCCGCCCGGGACAGGGTACCACGAGCAGTACTTC
once	TRBV11-2	TRBJ2-7	NA	CASRVLSAAHEQYF	TGTGCCAGCAGAGTTCTATCCGCGGCCCACGAGCAGTACTTC
NA	TRBV10-2	TRBJ2-6	TRBD1	CASSESGQGPPGANVLTF	TGCGCCAGCAGTGAGTCGGGACAGGGACCCCCGGGTGCCAACGTCCTGACTTTC
NA	TRBV5-6	TRBJ2-7	NA	CASSLNQGTGEQYF	TGTGCCAGCAGCTTAAACCAGGGAACAGGGGAGCAGTACTTC
NA	TRBV28	TRBJ2-1	NA	CASSPGHAWDEQFF	TGTGCCAGCAGTCCGGGACACGCCTGGGATGAGCAGTTCTTC
NA	TRBV5-1	TRBJ2-3	NA	CASSLEGTDTQYF	TGCGCCAGCAGCCTAGAGGGCACAGATACGCAGTATTTT
NA	TRBV15	TRBJ2-2	NA	CATSRVAGETGELFF	TGTGCCACCAGCAGAGTGGCAGGGGAGACCGGGGAGCTGTTTTTT
few	TRBV5-1	TRBJ2-5	NA	CASSLINGFQETQYF	TGCGCCAGCAGCTTGATAAACGGTTTCCAAGAGACCCAGTACTTC
NA	TRBV28	TRBJ1-5	NA	CASSSFRGDSNQPQHF	TGTGCCAGCAGTTCCTTCAGGGGAGATAGCAATCAGCCCCAGCATTTT
NA	TRBV11-2	TRBJ2-1	NA	CASSLNGEQFF	TGTGCCAGCAGCTTGAACGGGGAGCAGTTCTTC
NA	TRBV7-6	TRBJ2-1	NA	CASSLMSRRPFTYNEQFF	TGTGCCAGCAGCTTAATGAGCCGGAGACCCTTTACCTACAATGAGCAGTTCTTC
few	TRBV15	TRBJ2-3	TRBD2	CATSRGSGGADTQYF	TGTGCCACCAGCAGAGGTAGCGGGGGGGCAGATACGCAGTATTTT
once	TRBV28	TRBJ2-7	NA	CASSPQVDEQYF	TGTGCCAGCAGTCCCCAGGTAGACGAGCAGTACTTC
NA	TRBV5-1	TRBJ2-7	TRBD2	CASSLTSGSYEQYF	TGCGCCAGCAGCTTGACTAGCGGTTCCTACGAGCAGTACTTC
NA	TRBV10-3	TRBJ2-7	TRBD2	CATARGGSYGEQYF	TGTGCCACAGCCCGGGGAGGGAGTTACGGCGAGCAGTACTTC
once	TRBV28	TRBJ2-7	TRBD2	CASSRTSGIWYEQYF	TGTGCCAGCAGCCGGACTAGCGGGATCTGGTACGAGCAGTACTTC
NA	TRBV2	TRBJ2-7	TRBD1	CASSRDREPSYEQYF	TGTGCCAGCAGTAGAGACAGGGAACCCTCCTACGAGCAGTACTTC
NA	TRBV9	TRBJ1-2	NA	CASSVDRGGNYGYTF	TGTGCCAGCAGCGTAGATAGAGGGGGTAACTATGGCTACACCTTC
NA	TRBV27	TRBJ1-2	NA	CASRRDGYTF	TGTGCCAGCAGGAGGGATGGCTACACCTTC
once	TRBV13	TRBJ2-7	NA	CASSLGRTYEQYF	TGTGCCAGCAGCTTAGGCCGTACCTACGAGCAGTACTTC
NA	TRBV7-9	TRBJ2-5	NA	CASSGSDVETQYF	TGTGCCAGCAGCGGAAGCGATGTGGAGACCCAGTACTTC
NA	TRBV2	TRBJ2-7	TRBD2	CASSLAGTSAGQYF	TGTGCCAGCAGTCTAGCGGGAACCTCCGCCGGGCAGTACTTC
NA	TRBV19	TRBJ2-1	TRBD2	CASSIGLAGDNEQFF	TGTGCCAGTAGTATTGGGCTAGCGGGTGACAATGAGCAGTTCTTC
once	TRBV6-5	TRBJ2-3	TRBD1	CASSRQGTDTQYF	TGTGCCAGCAGCCGACAGGGTACAGATACGCAGTATTTT
NA	TRBV5-1	TRBJ2-3	TRBD2	CASSHGTGGSTDTQYF	TGCGCCAGCAGCCATGGAACGGGAGGGAGCACAGATACGCAGTATTTT
NA	TRBV28	TRBJ1-5	NA	CASSLGGVQPQHF	TGTGCCAGCAGTTTGGGAGGGGTACAGCCCCAGCATTTT
NA	TRBV7-2	TRBJ2-1	TRBD1	CASSRGLASDEQFF	TGTGCCAGCAGCAGGGGGCTAGCCAGCGATGAGCAGTTCTTC
NA	TRBV5-1	TRBJ1-3	NA	CASSLDPGGNTIYF	TGCGCCAGCAGCTTAGATCCAGGCGGAAACACCATATATTTT
NA	TRBV5-6	TRBJ2-2	TRBD1	CASRERDRWNTGELFF	TGTGCCAGCAGGGAGAGGGACAGGTGGAACACCGGGGAGCTGTTTTTT
NA	TRBV5-1	TRBJ1-4	NA	CASSSGPAGANEKLFF	TGCGCCAGCAGCTCGGGCCCCGCGGGGGCTAATGAAAAACTGTTTTTT
NA	TRBV6-1	TRBJ2-3	NA	CASSEIRDTQYF	TGTGCCAGCAGTGAAATCAGAGATACGCAGTATTTT
NA	TRBV6-5	TRBJ2-7	NA	CASSYSRAYEQYF	TGTGCCAGCAGTTACTCGAGAGCCTACGAGCAGTACTTC
NA	TRBV6-5	TRBJ2-3	TRBD2	CATTSGGTDTQYF	TGTGCCACCACTAGCGGGGGAACAGATACGCAGTATTTT
NA	TRBV28	TRBJ2-1	TRBD1	CASSYPQQGLYNEQFF	TGTGCCAGCAGTTATCCCCAACAGGGGCTATACAATGAGCAGTTCTTC
few	TRBV2	TRBJ1-2	NA	CASSDWGLNYGYTF	TGTGCCAGCAGCGACTGGGGACTGAACTATGGCTACACCTTC
NA	TRBV2	TRBJ2-1	TRBD1	CASSGETGNEQFF	TGTGCCAGCAGTGGCGAGACAGGGAATGAGCAGTTCTTC
NA	TRBV2	TRBJ1-5	TRBD1	CASSRWQVRDRGKQPQHF	TGTGCCAGCAGTCGTTGGCAAGTTCGGGACAGGGGAAAACAGCCCCAGCATTTT
NA	TRBV2	TRBJ2-3	TRBD2	CASRPSGGRSTDTQYF	TGTGCCAGCAGGCCTAGCGGGGGGCGAAGCACAGATACGCAGTATTTT
NA	TRBV2	TRBJ2-7	NA	CASSPSPGMAEQYF	TGTGCCAGCAGTCCCTCCCCGGGGATGGCCGAGCAGTACTTC